Listed below are T cell receptor beta chains from one sample, sequenced in a study of technical replicates of blood from a few donors. TCRdb's table, derived via immunoSEQ multiplex PCR, lists solely in-frame clones and lacks some. This repertoire shows more than 90,000 clones, 95% found once; its top ten account for 0.2% to 0.25%. Sequencing used T cells isolated from PBMCs. The receptors here all came from a human donor in good health. Each CDR3 is given with its conserved first and last residue. The order of the fields is J gene, V gene, clone size, D gene, CDR3 protein, CDR3 DNA. A D gene is named only where the DNA matches it firmly. A clone size is listed for some rows: how often the clone was seen (once, few, many), or a class if it is expanded.

TRBJ2-1 TRBV6-1 . TRBD2 CASSGRLAGTYNEQFF TGTGCCAGCAGTGGTCGGCTAGCGGGAACGTACAATGAGCAGTTCTTC
TRBJ2-7 TRBV15 . . CATSRDGGGRYEQYF TGTGCCACCAGCAGAGATGGGGGGGGCAGGTACGAGCAGTACTTC
TRBJ2-3 TRBV2 . TRBD2 CASSHSGGPSGDTQYF TGTGCCAGCAGTCATAGCGGGGGGCCATCGGGAGATACGCAGTATTTT
TRBJ2-1 TRBV11-3 . . CASSSREYEQFF TGTGCCAGCAGCTCACGGGAGTATGAGCAGTTCTTC
TRBJ2-7 TRBV4-1 . TRBD1 CASSQAPINTRDRAYEQYF TGCGCCAGCAGCCAAGCCCCCATAAACACCCGGGACAGGGCCTACGAGCAGTACTTC
TRBJ2-7 TRBV7-3 . . CASRGSSGEQYF TGTGCCAGCAGGGGGAGTTCCGGGGAGCAGTACTTC
TRBJ2-1 TRBV2 . TRBD2 CASRLTSGRSSYNEQFF TGTGCCAGCAGATTAACTAGCGGGAGGAGCTCCTACAATGAGCAGTTCTTC
TRBJ2-1 TRBV5-4 . TRBD2 CASSGSGGPSYRNEQFF TGTGCCAGCAGCGGGTCGGGAGGGCCTTCCTACAGAAATGAGCAGTTCTTC
TRBJ1-3 TRBV6-1 . . CASMREAVSGNTIYF TGTGCCAGCATGCGGGAAGCCGTCTCTGGAAACACCATATATTTT
TRBJ1-1 TRBV6-5 . . CASSYRSTGNTEAFF TGTGCCAGCAGTTACCGATCGACGGGGAATACTGAAGCTTTCTTT
TRBJ1-1 TRBV19 . . CASSMPQVWGGWTEAFF TGTGCCAGTAGTATGCCCCAAGTTTGGGGAGGTTGGACTGAAGCTTTCTTT
TRBJ2-7 TRBV6-1 . TRBD1 CASSEAWDSDYEQYF TGTGCCAGCAGTGAAGCGTGGGACAGCGACTACGAGCAGTACTTC
TRBJ2-2 TRBV19 . . CASSVGLRELFF TGTGCCAGTAGTGTGGGCCTCCGGGAGCTGTTTTTT
TRBJ2-1 TRBV7-6 . . CASSNPLRSSYNEQFF TGTGCCAGCAGCAACCCCCTTAGGAGCTCCTACAATGAGCAGTTCTTC
TRBJ2-2 TRBV27 . . CASSVKQGPGELFF TGTGCCAGCAGTGTTAAACAGGGCCCCGGGGAGCTGTTTTTT
TRBJ1-2 TRBV6-1 . . CASSFRANYGYTF TGTGCCAGCAGCTTCCGGGCTAACTATGGCTACACCTTC
TRBJ2-5 TRBV28 . . CASSFPTDEETQYF TGTGCCAGCAGTTTTCCGACAGACGAAGAGACCCAGTACTTC
TRBJ2-6 TRBV10-2 . . CASRAGSGANVLTF TGCGCCAGCAGGGCGGGCTCTGGGGCCAACGTCCTGACTTTC
TRBJ1-5 TRBV11-3 once . CASSHQPLAFFYQPQHF TGTGCCAGCAGCCACCAACCGTTGGCCTTTTTTTATCAGCCCCAGCATTTT
TRBJ2-7 TRBV7-9 . . CASSLGPSSEQYF TGTGCCAGCAGCTTAGGTCCTAGCTCCGAGCAGTACTTC
TRBJ2-2 TRBV14 . TRBD2 CASSPGLAGEVFPTGELFF TGTGCCAGCAGCCCGGGACTAGCGGGAGAGGTTTTTCCGACCGGGGAGCTGTTTTTT
TRBJ1-3 TRBV6-1 once TRBD1 CASSGRLGQRNTIYF TGTGCCAGCAGTGGGAGATTGGGACAGCGAAACACCATATATTTT
TRBJ1-1 TRBV5-4 . . CASSPPRQTEAFF TGTGCCAGCAGCCCTCCACGACAGACCGAAGCTTTCTTT
TRBJ2-5 TRBV28 . TRBD2 CASSFSLAGGPGETQYF TGTGCCAGCAGTTTCTCCCTAGCGGGAGGGCCCGGTGAGACCCAGTACTTC
TRBJ2-7 TRBV21-1 . . CASSKSRGLGRVYEQYF TGTGCCAGCAGCAAAAGTAGGGGTTTAGGACGAGTGTACGAGCAGTACTTC
TRBJ2-5 TRBV19 . TRBD1 CASSSGQGVETQYF TGTGCCAGTAGTAGTGGTCAGGGGGTGGAGACCCAGTACTTC
TRBJ2-2 TRBV6-4 . . CASSDRNTGELFF TGTGCCAGCAGTGACCGGAACACCGGGGAGCTGTTTTTT
TRBJ2-2 TRBV5-4 . . CASSAQVVNTGELFF TGTGCCAGCAGTGCCCAGGTGGTCAACACCGGGGAGCTGTTTTTT
TRBJ1-1 TRBV4-1 . TRBD1 CASSHPNDRGRGTEAFF TGCGCCAGCAGCCACCCCAATGACAGGGGTCGGGGCACTGAAGCTTTCTTT
TRBJ2-1 TRBV6-5 . . CASSKEPNSYNEQFF TGTGCCAGCAGTAAGGAGCCTAACTCCTACAATGAGCAGTTCTTC
TRBJ1-5 TRBV12-5 . . CASGLDSQPQHF TGTGCTAGTGGTTTGGATAGTCAGCCCCAGCATTTT
TRBJ2-3 TRBV5-1 . TRBD2 CASSLGLAGSTDTQYF TGCGCCAGCAGCCTGGGGCTAGCGGGAAGCACAGATACGCAGTATTTT
TRBJ2-7 TRBV6-1 . . CASSASTRGSYEQYF TGTGCCAGCAGTGCCAGCACCAGGGGTTCCTACGAGCAGTACTTC
TRBJ1-2 TRBV23-1 . . CASSPRWAGVVLGYTF TGCGCCAGCAGCCCCCGGTGGGCAGGGGTTGTTTTGGGCTACACCTTC
TRBJ2-5 TRBV4-1 . TRBD2 CASSPGAGLAGETQYF TGCGCCAGCAGCCCGGGAGCGGGACTAGCGGGGGAGACCCAGTACTTC
TRBJ2-3 TRBV6-5 . . CASSASRDTDTQYF TGTGCCAGCAGCGCATCGAGGGACACAGATACGCAGTATTTT
TRBJ2-2 TRBV5-1 . TRBD2 CASIKGLAVKRGTGELFF TGCGCCAGCATTAAAGGACTAGCGGTCAAACGGGGCACCGGGGAGCTGTTTTTT
TRBJ2-2 TRBV11-1 . TRBD1 CASSLGTGGSGELFF TGTGCCAGCAGCTTAGGGACAGGGGGCTCCGGGGAGCTGTTTTTT
TRBJ1-1 TRBV30 . . CAWSDIQGLNTEAFF TGTGCCTGGAGTGACATACAGGGCTTGAACACTGAAGCTTTCTTT
TRBJ1-2 TRBV7-8 . TRBD1 CASSFTGESYGYTF TGTGCCAGCAGCTTCACAGGGGAGAGCTATGGCTACACCTTC
TRBJ1-2 TRBV5-1 . TRBD1 CASSLGAGTVNYGYTF TGCGCCAGCAGCTTGGGCGCCGGGACAGTTAACTATGGCTACACCTTC
TRBJ1-1 TRBV6-1 . . CASRWGQSDTEAFF TGTGCCAGCAGGTGGGGACAATCGGACACTGAAGCTTTCTTT
TRBJ1-3 TRBV30 . . CAWSRLQGGPSVYSGNTIYF TGTGCCTGGAGCCGACTACAGGGAGGGCCTTCCGTTTACTCTGGAAACACCATATATTTT
TRBJ1-2 TRBV6-5 . . CASRSVEREWGGYTF TGTGCCAGCAGGTCGGTGGAGAGGGAGTGGGGTGGCTACACCTTC
TRBJ1-1 TRBV5-1 few . CASSLTALRGTEAFF TGCGCCAGCAGCCTCACGGCCTTAAGGGGGACTGAAGCTTTCTTT
TRBJ2-5 TRBV28 . TRBD2 CASSSLREIKETQYF TGTGCCAGCAGTTCTTTGCGGGAGATTAAAGAGACCCAGTACTTC
TRBJ2-3 TRBV28 . . CASSLRTDSSTDTQYF TGTGCCAGCAGTCTAAGGACAGACTCTAGCACAGATACGCAGTATTTT
TRBJ2-1 TRBV4-1 . . CASSQVIKGGWGSYNEQFF TGCGCCAGCAGCCAAGTTATCAAGGGAGGCTGGGGGTCCTACAATGAGCAGTTCTTC
TRBJ2-1 TRBV15 . . CATSRDLEREQFF TGTGCCACCAGCAGAGATCTGGAGCGGGAGCAGTTCTTC
TRBJ2-5 TRBV19 . . CASSPGTHQETQYF TGTGCCAGTAGCCCCGGGACACACCAAGAGACCCAGTACTTC
TRBJ2-3 TRBV5-1 . . CASSEVRGSTDTQYF TGCGCCAGCAGCGAAGTGCGGGGAAGCACAGATACGCAGTATTTT
TRBJ1-1 TRBV2 . . CASSVEGRDTEAFF TGTGCCAGCAGTGTGGAGGGAAGGGACACTGAAGCTTTCTTT
TRBJ2-3 TRBV9 . TRBD2 CASSVEGLAGPDTQYF TGTGCCAGCAGCGTAGAGGGACTAGCGGGTCCAGATACGCAGTATTTT
TRBJ1-5 TRBV7-8 . . CASSLRAITSNQPQHF TGTGCCAGCAGTCTCCGAGCAATAACTAGCAATCAGCCCCAGCATTTT
TRBJ2-7 TRBV18 . . CASSYGQETYEQYF TGTGCCAGCTCATACGGACAAGAGACCTACGAGCAGTACTTC